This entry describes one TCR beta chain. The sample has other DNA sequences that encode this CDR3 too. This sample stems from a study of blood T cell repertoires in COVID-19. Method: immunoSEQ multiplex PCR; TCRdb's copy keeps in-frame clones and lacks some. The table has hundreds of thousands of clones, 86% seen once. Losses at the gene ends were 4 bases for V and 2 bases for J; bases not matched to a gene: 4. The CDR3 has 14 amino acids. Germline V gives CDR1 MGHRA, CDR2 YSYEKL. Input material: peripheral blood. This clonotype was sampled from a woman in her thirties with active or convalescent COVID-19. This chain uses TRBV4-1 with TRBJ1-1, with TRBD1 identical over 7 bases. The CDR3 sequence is CASSPDRANTEAFF. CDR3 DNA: TGCGCCAGCAGCCCTGACAGGGCTAACACTGAAGCTTTCTTT.